This T cell receptor beta chain was sequenced for a study of cytomegalovirus exposure and HLA in healthy donors. Looking at the study overall: Caucasian-associated ancestry cluster membership applied to about four fifths of several hundred genotyped donors.

The V gene's germline CDR1 is SGHRS and CDR2 YFSETQ. V dropped 4 bases and J dropped 5; count of bases not matched to a gene: 6. The CDR3 spans 15 residues. In the PCR, 60 Vbeta and 13 Jbeta primers were used. The repertoire was sequenced with immunoSEQ multiplex PCR; TCRdb's copy has only in-frame clones and lacks some. The sample lists some 120,000 clones, around 75% occurring once. Study observations and caveats: Excluded were some V segments that proved indistinguishable, including TRBV6-2 and TRBV6-3. In a later analysis, several top co-occurrence clusters appeared linked to parvovirus B19, influenza, CMV and Epstein-Barr virus.

At sampling all donors were nominally healthy, likely with unrecorded immune exposures. About this clone itself: What it binds is unknown.

The chain employs TRBV5-1 and TRBJ2-2; 9 bases agree with TRBD1. The sequence came from a man younger than 45 in good health and CMV-seronegative. What was sequenced was PBMCs. DNA for the CDR3: TGCGCCAGCAGCCCCGGGGACAGGGATACCGGGGAGCTGTTTTTT. Residues: CASSPGDRDTGELFF.